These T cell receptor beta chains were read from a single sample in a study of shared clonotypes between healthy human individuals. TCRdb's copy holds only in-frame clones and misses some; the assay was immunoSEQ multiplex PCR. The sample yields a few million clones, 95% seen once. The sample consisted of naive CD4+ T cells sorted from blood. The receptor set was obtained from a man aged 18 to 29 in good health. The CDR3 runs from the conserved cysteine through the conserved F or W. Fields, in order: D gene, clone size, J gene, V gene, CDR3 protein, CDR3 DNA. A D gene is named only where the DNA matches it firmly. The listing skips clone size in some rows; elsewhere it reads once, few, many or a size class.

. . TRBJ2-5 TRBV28 CASSRLETQYF TGTGCCAGCAGTCGATTGGAGACCCAGTACTTC
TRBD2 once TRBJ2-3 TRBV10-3 CAISQGLAVTDTQYF TGTGCCATCAGTCAAGGACTAGCGGTCACAGATACGCAGTATTTT
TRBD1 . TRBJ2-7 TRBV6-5 CASSSDRVPPYEQYF TGTGCCAGCAGTAGCGACAGGGTCCCGCCCTACGAGCAGTACTTC
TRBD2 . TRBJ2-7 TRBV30 CAWSRQRGSYEQYF TGTGCCTGGAGCCGACAGCGGGGGTCCTACGAGCAGTACTTC
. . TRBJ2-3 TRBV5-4 CASSLGMQGSDTQYF TGTGCCAGCAGCTTGGGGATGCAGGGGTCAGATACGCAGTATTTT
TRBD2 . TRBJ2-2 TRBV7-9 CASSLAGGRTGELFF TGTGCCAGCAGCTTGGCGGGAGGCCGCACCGGGGAGCTGTTTTTT
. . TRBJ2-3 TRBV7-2 CASSLAVTDTQYF TGTGCCAGCAGCTTAGCTGTCACAGATACGCAGTATTTT
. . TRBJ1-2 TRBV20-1 CSAPRDYGYTF TGCAGTGCCCCACGGGACTATGGCTACACCTTC
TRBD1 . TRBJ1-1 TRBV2 CASSRTGVNTEAFF TGTGCCAGCAGTCGGACAGGTGTGAACACTGAAGCTTTCTTT
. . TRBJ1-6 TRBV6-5 CASTSLAYSPLHF TGTGCCAGCACCAGCCTCGCGTATTCACCCCTCCACTTT
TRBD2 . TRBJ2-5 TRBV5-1 CASSFSGGAETQYF TGCGCCAGCAGCTTTAGCGGGGGGGCGGAGACCCAGTACTTC
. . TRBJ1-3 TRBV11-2 CASSSDNSGNTIYF TGTGCCAGCAGCTCGGACAACTCTGGAAACACCATATATTTT
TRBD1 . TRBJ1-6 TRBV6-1 CASSDGQAISPLHF TGTGCCAGCAGTGACGGACAGGCCATTTCACCCCTCCACTTT
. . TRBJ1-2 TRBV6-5 CASSLRRLSNYGYTF TGTGCCAGCAGCCTACGCCGTCTTTCCAACTATGGCTACACCTTC
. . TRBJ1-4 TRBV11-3 CASSVQGRATNEKLFF TGTGCCAGCAGCGTTCAAGGCAGGGCGACTAATGAAAAACTGTTTTTT
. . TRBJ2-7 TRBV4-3 CASSPWEGAHEQYF TGCGCCAGCAGCCCCTGGGAGGGGGCCCACGAGCAGTACTTC
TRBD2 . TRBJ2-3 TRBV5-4 CASTRQRGGATDTQYF TGTGCCAGCACCCGGCAGCGGGGGGGGGCGACAGATACGCAGTATTTT
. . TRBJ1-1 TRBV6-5 CASTPDPPAGEAFF TGTGCCAGCACTCCGGACCCTCCGGCCGGCGAAGCTTTCTTT
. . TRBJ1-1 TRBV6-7 CASTPRYDDTGPRSEAFF TGTGCCAGCACCCCAAGATACGATGACACAGGCCCGCGCTCTGAAGCTTTCTTT
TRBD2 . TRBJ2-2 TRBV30 CAFRLAGATGELFF TGTGCCTTCCGACTAGCGGGAGCCACCGGGGAGCTGTTTTTT
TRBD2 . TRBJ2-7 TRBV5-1 CASGLAGSYEQYF TGCGCCAGCGGGCTAGCGGGGTCCTACGAGCAGTACTTC
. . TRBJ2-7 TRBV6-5 CASSSTWSEQYF TGTGCCAGCAGTTCAACGTGGAGTGAGCAGTACTTC
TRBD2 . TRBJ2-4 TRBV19 CASSRLAGGPLAKNIQYF TGTGCCAGTAGTCGACTAGCGGGGGGGCCCTTGGCCAAAAACATTCAGTACTTC
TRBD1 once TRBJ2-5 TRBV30 CAWSGGTGGRTQYF TGTGCCTGGAGTGGTGGGACAGGGGGCCGGACCCAGTACTTC
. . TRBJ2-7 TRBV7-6 CASSPSLARHEQYF TGTGCCAGCAGCCCTAGTTTAGCTCGGCACGAGCAGTACTTC
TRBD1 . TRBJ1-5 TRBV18 CASAGGPTVPPQHF TGTGCCAGCGCAGGGGGGCCTACCGTCCCGCCCCAGCATTTT
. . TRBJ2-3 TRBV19 CASSLQGSPDTQYF TGTGCCAGTAGTCTACAGGGAAGTCCAGATACGCAGTATTTT
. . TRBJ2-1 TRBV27 CASSDGRDLNEQFF TGTGCCAGCAGTGATGGGCGAGACCTGAATGAGCAGTTCTTC
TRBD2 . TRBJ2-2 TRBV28 CASSPHSGANTGELFF TGTGCCAGCAGCCCCCATAGCGGGGCGAACACCGGGGAGCTGTTTTTT